This T cell receptor (beta chain) was observed in a study of response to subunit inactivated influenza vaccine. Points from the study as a whole: That few new T cells are recruited by each seasonal influenza vaccination was the authors' suggestion.

From the RT-PCR reads, TCRdb called clonotypes with MiXCR, one entry per CDR3 protein. Seen here are approximately 310,000 distinct CDR3 sequences, 20% to 25% observed once, and the top ten hold roughly 10%. In the case of this clonotype: The target antigen is unknown.

The CDR3 is 14 residues long. The germline V gene has CDR1 MNHNS and CDR2 SASEGT. V lost 7 bases and J 4 bases, leaving 16 bases between the germline ends. The material sequenced was PBMCs from blood, taken approximately 20 months after vaccination. The receptor comes from a man aged 45-69 years who received an inactivated influenza vaccine. This chain uses TRBV6-1 with TRBJ2-5; D gene unclear. The CDR3 spells CASTGPRRRETQYF. In nucleotides, the CDR3 is TGTGCCAGCACTGGCCCTAGGAGACGAGAGACCCAGTACTTC.